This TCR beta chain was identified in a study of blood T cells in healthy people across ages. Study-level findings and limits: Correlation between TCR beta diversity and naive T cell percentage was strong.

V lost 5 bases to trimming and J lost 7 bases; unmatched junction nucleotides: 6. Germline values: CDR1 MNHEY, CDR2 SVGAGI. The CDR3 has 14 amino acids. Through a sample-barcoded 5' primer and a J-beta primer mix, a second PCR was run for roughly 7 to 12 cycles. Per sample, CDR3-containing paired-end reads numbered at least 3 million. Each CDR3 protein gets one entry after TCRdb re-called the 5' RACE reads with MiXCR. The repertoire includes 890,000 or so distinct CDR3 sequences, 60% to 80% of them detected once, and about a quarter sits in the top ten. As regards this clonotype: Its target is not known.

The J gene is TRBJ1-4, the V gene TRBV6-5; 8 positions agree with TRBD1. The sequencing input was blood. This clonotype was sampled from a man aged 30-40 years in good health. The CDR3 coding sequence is TGTGCCAGCAGTCGGACAGGGTGGCCTGAAAAACTGTTTTTT. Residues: CASSRTGWPEKLFF.